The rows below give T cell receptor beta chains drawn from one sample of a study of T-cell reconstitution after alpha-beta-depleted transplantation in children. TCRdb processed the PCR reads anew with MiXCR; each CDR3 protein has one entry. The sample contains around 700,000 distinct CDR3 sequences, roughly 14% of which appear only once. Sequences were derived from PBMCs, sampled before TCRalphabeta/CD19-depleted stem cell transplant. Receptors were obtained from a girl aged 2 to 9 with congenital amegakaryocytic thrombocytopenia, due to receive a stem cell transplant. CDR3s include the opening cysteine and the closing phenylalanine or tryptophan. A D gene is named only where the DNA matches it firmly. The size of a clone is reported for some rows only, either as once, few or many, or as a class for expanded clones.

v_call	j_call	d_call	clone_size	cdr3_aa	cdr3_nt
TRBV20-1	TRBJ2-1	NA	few	CSAPEGVLIGEQFF	TGCAGTGCGCCCGAAGGGGTCCTCATAGGGGAGCAGTTCTTC
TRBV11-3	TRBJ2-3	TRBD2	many	CASSLVSLAGTKVTDTQYF	TGTGCCAGCAGCTTAGTTTCACTAGCGGGGACCAAAGTCACAGATACGCAGTATTTT
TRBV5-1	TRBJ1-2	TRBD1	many	CASSPGDRAVDYGYTF	TGCGCCAGCAGCCCGGGCGACAGGGCCGTCGACTATGGCTACACCTTC
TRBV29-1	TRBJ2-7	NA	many	CSVSQGEEQYF	TGCAGCGTGAGCCAGGGTGAGGAGCAGTACTTC
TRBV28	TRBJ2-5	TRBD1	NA	CASNQNRGPIETQYF	TGTGCCAGCAACCAAAACAGGGGACCGATCGAGACCCAGTACTTC
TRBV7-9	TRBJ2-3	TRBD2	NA	CAGSWNPAGVPDTQYF	TGTGCCGGCAGCTGGAATCCGGCGGGAGTCCCAGATACGCAGTATTTT
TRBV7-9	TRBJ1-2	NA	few	CASSSAGRGRDYGYTF	TGTGCCAGCAGCTCGGCAGGGAGGGGACGAGACTATGGCTACACCTTC
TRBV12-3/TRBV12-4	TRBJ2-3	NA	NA	CASSPDLGPYTDTQYF	TGTGCCAGCAGTCCAGATCTAGGGCCCTACACAGATACGCAGTATTTT
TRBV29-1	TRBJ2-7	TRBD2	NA	CSVELAREDSYEQYF	TGCAGCGTTGAACTTGCTCGGGAGGACTCCTACGAGCAGTACTTC
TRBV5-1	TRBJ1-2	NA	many	CASSIGGVGIYGYTF	TGCGCCAGCAGCATCGGAGGGGTGGGGATCTATGGCTACACCTTC
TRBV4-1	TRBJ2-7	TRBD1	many	CASSQGTVYEQYF	TGCGCCAGCAGCCAGGGGACAGTCTACGAGCAGTACTTC
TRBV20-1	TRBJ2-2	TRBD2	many	CSARDPERGGLTGELFF	TGCAGTGCTAGAGATCCGGAGCGGGGAGGTTTAACCGGGGAGCTGTTTTTT
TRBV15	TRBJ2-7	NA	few	CATCRRGSYEQYF	TGTGCCACTTGCAGGCGCGGTTCCTACGAGCAGTACTTC
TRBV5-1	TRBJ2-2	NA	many	CASSLEVRDGTGELFF	TGCGCCAGCAGCTTGGAGGTTAGGGACGGCACCGGGGAGCTGTTTTTT
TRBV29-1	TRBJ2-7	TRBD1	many	CSVVGTDTYEQYF	TGCAGCGTTGTGGGGACAGATACCTACGAGCAGTACTTC
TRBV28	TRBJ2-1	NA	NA	CASSWDPREYNEQFF	TGTGCCAGCAGTTGGGACCCCAGGGAATACAATGAGCAGTTCTTC
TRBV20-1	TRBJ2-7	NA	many	CSASGAALPYYEQYF	TGCAGTGCTAGTGGGGCAGCCCTTCCCTACTACGAGCAGTACTTC
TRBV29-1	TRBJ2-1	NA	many	CSVSGTGFDNEQFF	TGCAGCGTTTCTGGGACCGGGTTCGACAATGAGCAGTTCTTC
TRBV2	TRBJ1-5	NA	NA	CASTKGGAGRQPQHF	TGTGCCAGCACCAAGGGGGGGGCAGGTCGCCAGCCCCAGCATTTT
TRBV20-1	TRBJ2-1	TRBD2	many	CSARVPSGKSEQFF	TGCAGTGCTAGAGTACCTAGCGGGAAATCTGAGCAGTTCTTC
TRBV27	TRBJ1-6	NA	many	CASSFLGGVNSPLHF	TGTGCCAGCAGTTTTCTCGGGGGCGTGAATTCACCCCTCCACTTT
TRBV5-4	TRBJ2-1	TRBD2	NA	CASSRGGTNAYNEQFF	TGTGCCAGCAGCCGAGGAGGGACTAATGCCTACAATGAGCAGTTCTTC
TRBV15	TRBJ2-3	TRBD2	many	CATSRGTSGSTDTQYF	TGTGCCACCAGCAGAGGCACTAGCGGAAGCACAGATACGCAGTATTTT
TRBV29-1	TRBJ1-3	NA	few	CSVGTGKSGNTIYF	TGCAGCGTTGGAACAGGGAAGTCTGGAAACACCATATATTTT
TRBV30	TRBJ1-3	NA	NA	CAWSVPGARNTIYF	TGTGCCTGGAGTGTGCCAGGGGCGAGAAACACCATATATTTT
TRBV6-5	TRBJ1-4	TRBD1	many	CASSYRQGTEKLFF	TGTGCCAGCAGTTACAGACAGGGGACGGAAAAACTGTTTTTT
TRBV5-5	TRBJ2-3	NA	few	CASSGKLDTQYF	TGTGCCAGCAGCGGAAAGTTAGATACGCAGTATTTT
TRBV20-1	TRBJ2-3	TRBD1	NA	CSAQGQARTDTQYF	TGCAGTGCACAGGGACAGGCCCGCACAGATACGCAGTATTTT
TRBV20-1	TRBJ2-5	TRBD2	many	CSASLPGGERESQYF	TGCAGTGCGAGCTTGCCCGGGGGTGAGCGGGAGTCCCAGTACTTC
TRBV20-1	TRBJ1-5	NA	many	CSSIERVVLEKNQPQHF	TGCAGTTCCATAGAGAGAGTGGTCCTCGAGAAAAATCAGCCCCAGCATTTT
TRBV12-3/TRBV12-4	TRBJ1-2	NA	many	CASSWVWGSNGYTF	TGTGCCAGCAGTTGGGTCTGGGGGTCTAATGGCTACACCTTC
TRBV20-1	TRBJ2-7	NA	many	CSARLDSYEQYF	TGCAGTGCTAGGCTGGACTCCTACGAGCAGTACTTC
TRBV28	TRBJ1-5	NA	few	CASSLWRGDSNQPQHF	TGTGCCAGCAGTTTATGGCGGGGGGACAGCAATCAGCCCCAGCATTTT
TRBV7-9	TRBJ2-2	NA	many	CASSTVSSGELFF	TGTGCCAGCAGCACCGTATCAAGCGGGGAGCTGTTTTTT
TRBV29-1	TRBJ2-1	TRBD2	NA	CSVEEGGTISYNEQFF	TGCAGCGTTGAGGAGGGTGGGACTATCTCCTACAATGAGCAGTTCTTC
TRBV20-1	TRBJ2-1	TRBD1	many	CSAQGAVSSYNEQFF	TGCAGTGCACAGGGGGCCGTGAGCTCCTACAATGAGCAGTTCTTC
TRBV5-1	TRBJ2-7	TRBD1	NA	CASTLTGQGAYEQYF	TGCGCCAGCACCCTAACCGGCCAGGGGGCCTACGAGCAGTACTTC
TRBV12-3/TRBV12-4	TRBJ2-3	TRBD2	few	CASSILADGTDTQYF	TGTGCCAGCAGCATCCTAGCGGACGGCACAGATACGCAGTATTTT
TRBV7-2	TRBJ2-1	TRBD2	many	CASSLRREYPYNEQFF	TGTGCCAGCAGCTTACGGCGGGAGTATCCCTACAATGAGCAGTTCTTC
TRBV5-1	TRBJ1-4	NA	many	CASSESGFTNEKLFF	TGCGCCAGCAGCGAGTCAGGGTTCACTAATGAAAAACTGTTTTTT
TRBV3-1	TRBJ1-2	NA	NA	CASSSIIRAVNGYTF	TGTGCCAGCAGTTCCATCATTCGGGCAGTGAATGGCTACACCTTT